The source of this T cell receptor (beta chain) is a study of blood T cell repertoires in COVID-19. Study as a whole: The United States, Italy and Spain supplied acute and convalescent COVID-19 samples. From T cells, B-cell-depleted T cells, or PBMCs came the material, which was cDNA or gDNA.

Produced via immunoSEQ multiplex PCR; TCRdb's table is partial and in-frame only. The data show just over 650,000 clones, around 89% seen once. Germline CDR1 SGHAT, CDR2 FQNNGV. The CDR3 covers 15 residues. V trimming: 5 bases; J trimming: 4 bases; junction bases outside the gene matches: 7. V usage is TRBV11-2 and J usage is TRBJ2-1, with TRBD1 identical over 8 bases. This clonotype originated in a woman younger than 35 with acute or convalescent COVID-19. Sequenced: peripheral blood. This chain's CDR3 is CASSPGDRKYNEQFF. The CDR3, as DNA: TGTGCCAGCAGCCCCGGGGACAGGAAATACAATGAGCAGTTCTTC.